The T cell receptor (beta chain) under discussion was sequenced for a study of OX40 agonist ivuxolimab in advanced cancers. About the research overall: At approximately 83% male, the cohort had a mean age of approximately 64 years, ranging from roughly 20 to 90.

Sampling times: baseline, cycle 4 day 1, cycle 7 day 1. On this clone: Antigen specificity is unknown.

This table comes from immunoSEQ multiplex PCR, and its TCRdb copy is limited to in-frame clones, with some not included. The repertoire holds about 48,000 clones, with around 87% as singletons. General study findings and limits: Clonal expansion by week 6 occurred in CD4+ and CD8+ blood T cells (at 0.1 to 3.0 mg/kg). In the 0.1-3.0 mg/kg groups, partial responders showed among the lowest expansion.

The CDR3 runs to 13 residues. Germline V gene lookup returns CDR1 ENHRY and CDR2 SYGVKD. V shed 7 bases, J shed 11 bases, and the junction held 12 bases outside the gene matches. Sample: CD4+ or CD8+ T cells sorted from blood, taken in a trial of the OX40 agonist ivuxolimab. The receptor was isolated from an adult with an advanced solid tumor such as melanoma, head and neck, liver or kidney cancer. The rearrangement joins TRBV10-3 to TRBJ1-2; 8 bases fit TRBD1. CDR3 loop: CAITDGQGVVYTF. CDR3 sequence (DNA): TGTGCCATCACCGACGGACAGGGAGTCGTGTACACCTTC.